Presented here are 15 T cell receptor beta chains from one specimen sequenced in a study of vaccination effects on CD4 cells after COVID-19. CD4+ T cells specific for antigen were expanded with viral peptide pools by the ViraFEST assay before sequencing. It was after approximately 11 days of culture that CD4+ T cells were isolated. Each vaccine recipient was nucleocapsid antibody negative and had no prior SARS-CoV-2 infection. Antigen specificity for these receptors is unknown. Using immunoSEQ multiplex PCR, the repertoire was profiled, and TCRdb retains in-frame clones only, with some absent. The table records 20,000 to 30,000 clones, over 60% of them present only once. Sequencing used CD4+ T cells from PBMCs cultured with HCoV-NL63 spike peptides, obtained before COVID-19 vaccination. All receptors derive from a human donor who received a COVID-19 vaccine.

The chain is built from TRBV7-9 and TRBJ1-3; D gene ambiguous. The CDR3 is 14 amino acids. Trimming shortened V by 7 bases and J by 0 bases, and 10 bases separated the two germline ends. CDR1 is SEHNR and CDR2 is FQNEAQ in the germline V gene (reference sequence). The DNA of the CDR3 is TGTGCCAGCAACGAGGGCAACTCTGGAAACACCATATATTTT. Residues: CASNEGNSGNTIYF.

The chain couples TRBV11-3 to TRBJ2-5; possibly TRBD1 or TRBD2 for D (5 bases each). This CDR3 has 16 residues. CDR1 and CDR2 from the germline V gene are SGHNT and YENEEA. Trimming shortened V by 5 bases and J by 0 bases, and 16 bases separated the two germline ends. CDR3 sequence reads: CASSPTQGADQETQYF. The CDR3 DNA sequence: TGTGCCAGCAGCCCTACTCAGGGAGCGGACCAAGAGACCCAGTACTTC.

The chain is built from TRBV5-1 and TRBJ2-1; the D gene is possibly TRBD2 (6 bases). The CDR3 covers 16 residues. From germline, CDR1 is SGHRS and CDR2 YFSETQ. Trimming took 1 base from V and 7 from J, leaving 18 bases between them. The CDR3 DNA reads TGCGCCAGCAGCTTGTCGGGACCGACTGGGGGGAATGAGCAGTTCTTC. Amino acid sequence: CASSLSGPTGGNEQFF. The entire variable domain, with the rest obtained from reference TRBV5-1 and TRBJ2-1, is as follows: KAGVTQTPRYLIKTRGQQVTLSCSPISGHRSVSWYQQTPGQGLQFLFEYFSETQRNKGNFPGRFSGRQFSNSRSEMNVSTLELGDSALYLCASSLSGPTGGNEQFFGPGTRLTVL.

This chain links TRBV4-2 with TRBJ2-3; weak D call: TRBD1 (6 bases). Trimming removed 2 bases from V and 5 bases from J, with 26 bases in between. CDR3 size: 19 residues. The V gene's germline CDR1 is LGHNA and CDR2 YNFKEQ. CDR3 DNA sequence: TGTGCCAGCAGCCAACGGCAGGGGCCGAACATTCGGCGCGGAGATACGCAGTATTTT. It specifies CASSQRQGPNIRRGDTQYF.

The J gene is TRBJ1-4, the V gene TRBV3-1 (or the pseudogene TRBV3-2), with 12 bases aligning to TRBD1. The CDR3 spans 17 residues. The germline CDR1 and CDR2 sequences are LGHDT and YNNKEL (reference sequence). The J segment lost 6 bases and the V segment lost 4 bases, leaving 9 bases of the junction unmatched. The CDR3 DNA reads TGTGCCAGCAGCCCGGGACAGGGGGCGAGGCGATATGAAAAACTGTTTTTT. Translation gives CASSPGQGARRYEKLFF.

The chain links TRBV5-1 to TRBJ2-1, with 10 bases lining up with TRBD1. J lost 6 bases, V lost 3 bases, and 6 bases had no gene match. The CDR3 length is 15 residues. The germline gives CDR1 SGHRS, CDR2 YFSETQ. Here the CDR3 reads CASSSPGTGANEQFF. CDR3 coding DNA: TGCGCCAGCAGCTCCCCCGGGACAGGGGCCAATGAGCAGTTCTTC.

This clone showed up just a few times. The chain uses TRBV5-1 and TRBJ2-2, with 7 bases lining up with TRBD1. There are 15 residues in the CDR3. V shed 0 bases and J 2 bases; nucleotides not matched to a gene: 1. The germline CDR1 and CDR2 sequences are SGHRS and YFSETQ. CDR3 region: CASSLGDSNTGELFF. For the CDR3, the DNA is TGCGCCAGCAGCTTGGGGGACAGTAACACCGGGGAGCTGTTTTTT. Drawing the rest from reference TRBV5-1 and TRBJ2-2, the complete variable domain is KAGVTQTPRYLIKTRGQQVTLSCSPISGHRSVSWYQQTPGQGLQFLFEYFSETQRNKGNFPGRFSGRQFSNSRSEMNVSTLELGDSALYLCASSLGDSNTGELFFGEGSRLTVL.

The V call is TRBV6-5, the J call TRBJ1-2, with D perhaps matching TRBD1 (5 bases). The length of the CDR3 is 13 residues. V was pared by 6 bases and J by 4 bases, with 12 bases between. CDR1 and CDR2 from the germline V gene are MNHEY and SVGAGI. The CDR3 nucleotides read TGTGCCAGCAGCCGGGACGGAAGCTATGGCTACACCTTC. This codes for CASSRDGSYGYTF.

The J gene is TRBJ1-2, the V gene TRBV4-1, with 7 bases aligning to TRBD1. J lost 4 bases, V lost 1 base, and 6 bases had no gene match. CDR3 length equals 15 residues. Germline lookup yields CDR1 MGHRA and CDR2 YSYEKL. The CDR3 DNA reads as TGCGCCAGCAGCCAAGGACAGGGTTTGGGCTATGGCTACACCTTC. Its protein is CASSQGQGLGYGYTF.

The chain recombines TRBV10-3 with TRBJ2-1; 10 positions match TRBD2. With 11 bases clipped from V and 6 bases from J, the junction kept 10 bases outside the gene matches. This CDR3 comprises 14 residues. Germline CDR1 is ENHRY and CDR2 is SYGVKD. CDR3 nucleotide sequence: TGTGCCTCCGGGGGGACTAGCGCCATCAATGAGCAGTTCTTC. Amino acids: CASGGTSAINEQFF.

This sequence joins TRBV6-1 and TRBJ2-2; unclear D gene. The germline gives CDR1 MNHNS, CDR2 SASEGT. This CDR3 region has 14 residues. Trimming took off 2 bases at V and 4 bases at J, with 8 bases between the two ends. CDR3 sequence: CASSELSATGELFF. In DNA form, the CDR3 reads TGTGCCAGCAGTGAACTGAGTGCCACCGGGGAGCTGTTTTTT.

V usage is TRBV5-5 and J usage is TRBJ2-1, with 7 bases lining up with TRBD1. Trimming cost V 2 bases and J 7 bases; bases outside gene matches: 9. The germline V gene has CDR1 SGHKS and CDR2 YYEKEE (reference sequence). This CDR3 is built from 15 residues. This CDR3 is CASSFEDRSWNEQFF. In DNA form, the CDR3 reads TGTGCCAGCAGCTTCGAGGACAGGTCCTGGAATGAGCAGTTCTTC.

The chain recombines TRBV5-8 with TRBJ2-2; TRBD2 agrees at 12 bases. The length of the CDR3 is 18 residues. Germline V lookup: CDR1 SGHTS, CDR2 YDEGEE. V lost 5 bases and J lost 0; bases outside the gene matches: 8. Here the CDR3 DNA reads TGTGCCAGCAGACCTGGACTAGCGGGAAGGACGAACACCGGGGAGCTGTTTTTT. As protein: CASRPGLAGRTNTGELFF.

The gene calls are TRBV9 and TRBJ2-4; 9 bases fit TRBD1. CDR1 is SGDLS and CDR2 is YYNGEE in the germline V gene. Trimming at V came to 1 base and at J to 1 base, leaving 9 bases not matched to a gene. This CDR3 has 18 amino acids. CDR3 in amino acids: CASSVSAGTGRAKNIQYF. In DNA form, the CDR3 reads TGTGCCAGCAGCGTAAGCGCTGGGACAGGGAGGGCCAAAAACATTCAGTACTTC. The variable domain in full, with the rest retrieved from reference TRBV9 and TRBJ2-4, is DSGVTQTPKHLITATGQRVTLRCSPRSGDLSVYWYQQSLDQGLQFLIQYYNGEERAKGNILERFSAQQFPDLHSELNLSSLELGDSALYFCASSVSAGTGRAKNIQYFGAGTRLSVL.

The chain couples TRBV7-7 to TRBJ2-2; weak D call: TRBD1 (5 bases). The CDR3 has 13 residues. V was clipped by 4 bases and J by 9 bases, with 12 bases between them. Germline CDR1 SSHAT, CDR2 FNYEAQ (reference sequence). This chain's CDR3 is CASSSDSYRELFF. CDR3 DNA sequence: TGTGCCAGCAGCTCCGACAGTTACCGGGAGCTGTTTTTT.